A selection of T cell receptor beta chains follows, all from one sample in a study of cytomegalovirus exposure and HLA in healthy donors. Assay used: immunoSEQ multiplex PCR; TCRdb lists only in-frame clones, some missing. The sample includes 95,000 to 110,000 clones, about 72% of them seen just once. Sequencing was done on a sample of PBMCs. These receptors all stem from a man between 18 and 29 years old in good health and CMV-seronegative. The CDR3 runs from the conserved cysteine through the conserved F or W. The D gene is left open where the match is weak. Clone size is given for some rows only: seen once, a few or many times, or a class if the clone is expanded.

v_call	d_call	clone_size	cdr3_length	cdr3_aa
TRBV27	TRBD1	-	15	CASSLSSTGVVDYTF
TRBV29-1	TRBD1	-	12	CSVGQRNYGYTF
TRBV19	-	-	13	CASSMTRYTEAFF
TRBV19	-	-	15	CASKSFSGAQETQYF
TRBV4-3	TRBD2	-	18	CASSQETSGGGIYNEQFF
TRBV6-1	TRBD2	-	15	CASSAISGATYEQYF
TRBV18	-	-	12	CASSPETEKLFF
TRBV28	TRBD1	-	15	CASRPGTGFPGELFF
TRBV7-2	TRBD1	-	13	CASSRDSIPRCTF
TRBV19	TRBD1	-	17	CAFRQGARSSGANVLTF
TRBV11-2	TRBD1	-	15	CASSSRQGLNQPQHF
TRBV7-6	TRBD1	-	18	CASSFASGTGGNTGELFF
TRBV5-6	-	many	17	CASSHGPQGIRNTEAFF
TRBV4-3	TRBD1	-	15	CASSHSGTGHYGYPF
TRBV18	-	-	14	CASSPLGDVETQYF
TRBV5-1	-	-	13	CASSFYRGERLFF
TRBV2	TRBD1	-	15	CASKSRTGGKETQYF
TRBV19	TRBD1	-	14	CASLGQEANYGYTF
TRBV2	-	-	15	CASSEAPDFNYGYTF
TRBV7-8	TRBD1	-	16	CASSLGGGQSTDTQYF
TRBV29-1	TRBD1	-	12	CSVEDRGRSCTF
TRBV7-8	-	-	14	CASTQRPMNTEAFF
TRBV9	-	-	13	CASSAGTPYGYTF
TRBV4-2	-	-	14	CASSQDRSQNEQFF
TRBV19	-	-	14	CASSMGSNSYEQYF
TRBV6-1	-	-	13	CASSERMNTEAFF
TRBV4-2	TRBD1	medium-sized	16	CASSQEAGQGDQPQHF
TRBV18	-	-	13	CASSRESSYEQYF
TRBV9	TRBD2	-	17	CASSRNVAGGQSDTQYF
TRBV14	TRBD2	few	15	CASSVTSGGGNEQFF
TRBV5-6	TRBD1	few	15	CASSYGQGGSYEQYF
TRBV19	-	few	10	CASRGLRAFF
TRBV5-4	TRBD1	-	13	CASGRDSNSPLHF
TRBV5-4	TRBD1	-	14	CASSTDRGNTEAFF
TRBV6-5	-	few	12	CASSRRDTEAFF
TRBV5-4	TRBD1	-	18	CASTFLGTGLLSGNTIYF
TRBV14	-	-	13	CASRPGDTDTQYF
TRBV7-8	-	-	12	CASSYLWETQYF
TRBV5-1	TRBD2	-	19	CASSSSGTSLTGSYNEQFF
TRBV7-9	-	-	13	CASSLAGGGIQYF
TRBV2	TRBD2	-	15	CASRLGGGHQETQYF
TRBV7-3	-	-	16	CASSPGLSGTGNTIYF
TRBV15	TRBD2	-	15	CATSVTSGASYEQYF
TRBV5-4	-	-	15	CASSLVSRGGYGYPF
TRBV5-4	-	once	14	CASSLGAPQETQYF
TRBV5-4	TRBD2	-	15	CASSSSGGSTDTQYF